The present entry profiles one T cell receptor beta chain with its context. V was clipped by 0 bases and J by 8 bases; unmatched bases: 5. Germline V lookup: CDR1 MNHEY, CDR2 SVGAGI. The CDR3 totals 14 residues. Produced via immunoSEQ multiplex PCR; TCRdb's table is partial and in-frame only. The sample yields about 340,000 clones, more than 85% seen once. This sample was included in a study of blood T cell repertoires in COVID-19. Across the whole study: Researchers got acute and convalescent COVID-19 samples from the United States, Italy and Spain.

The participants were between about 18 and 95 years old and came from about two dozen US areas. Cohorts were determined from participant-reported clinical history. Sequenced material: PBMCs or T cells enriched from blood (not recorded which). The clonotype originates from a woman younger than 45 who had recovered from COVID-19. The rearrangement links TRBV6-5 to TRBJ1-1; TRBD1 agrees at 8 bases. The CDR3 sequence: CASSYSSTGEEAFF. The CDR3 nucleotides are TGTGCCAGCAGTTACTCCTCGACAGGGGAGGAAGCTTTCTTT.